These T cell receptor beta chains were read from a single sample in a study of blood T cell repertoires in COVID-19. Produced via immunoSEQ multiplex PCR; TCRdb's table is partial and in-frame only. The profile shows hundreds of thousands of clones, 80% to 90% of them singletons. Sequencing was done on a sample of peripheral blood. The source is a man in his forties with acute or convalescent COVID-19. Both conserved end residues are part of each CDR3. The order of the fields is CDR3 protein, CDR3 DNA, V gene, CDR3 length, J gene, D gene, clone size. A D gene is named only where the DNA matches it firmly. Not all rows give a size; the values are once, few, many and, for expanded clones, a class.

CDR3aa: CASSTHKNTEAFF
CDR3nt: TGTGCCAGCAGTACCCACAAGAACACTGAAGCTTTCTTT
v_gene: TRBV2
len: 13
j_gene: TRBJ1-1
d_gene: .
abundance: .

CDR3aa: CSVYQDEQYF
CDR3nt: TGCAGCGTTTATCAGGACGAGCAGTACTTC
v_gene: TRBV29-1
len: 10
j_gene: TRBJ2-7
d_gene: .
abundance: once

CDR3aa: CASSLDLAEAFF
CDR3nt: TGTGCCAGCAGTCTTGACTTGGCTGAAGCTTTCTTT
v_gene: TRBV2
len: 12
j_gene: TRBJ1-1
d_gene: .
abundance: once

CDR3aa: CASRGTLAEQFF
CDR3nt: TGTGCCAGCCGGGGGACACTAGCGGAGCAGTTCTTC
v_gene: TRBV28
len: 12
j_gene: TRBJ2-1
d_gene: .
abundance: .

CDR3aa: CASSSGQLLPYEQYF
CDR3nt: TGTGCCAGCAGTTCGGGACAGCTCTTGCCCTACGAGCAGTACTTC
v_gene: TRBV28
len: 15
j_gene: TRBJ2-7
d_gene: TRBD1
abundance: once

CDR3aa: CARRQGFAYEQYF
CDR3nt: TGTGCCAGAAGACAGGGGTTTGCGTACGAGCAGTACTTC
v_gene: TRBV3-1/TRBV3-2
len: 13
j_gene: TRBJ2-7
d_gene: TRBD1
abundance: .

CDR3aa: CASSSSGEPGYEQYF
CDR3nt: TGTGCCAGCAGCTCTAGCGGGGAGCCGGGTTACGAGCAGTACTTC
v_gene: TRBV6-2/TRBV6-3
len: 15
j_gene: TRBJ2-7
d_gene: TRBD2
abundance: .

CDR3aa: CASRGRGSGSTDTQYF
CDR3nt: TGTGCCAGTAGGGGCCGGGGGAGCGGGAGCACAGATACGCAGTATTTT
v_gene: TRBV19
len: 16
j_gene: TRBJ2-3
d_gene: .
abundance: .

CDR3aa: CASSVTIRDSSGRHNEQFF
CDR3nt: TGTGCCAGCAGCGTAACGATCCGCGATTCTAGCGGGAGACACAATGAGCAGTTCTTC
v_gene: TRBV9
len: 19
j_gene: TRBJ2-1
d_gene: TRBD2
abundance: .

CDR3aa: CASSHSGGAITDTQYF
CDR3nt: TGTGCCAGCAGCCATTCTGGGGGCGCAATCACAGATACGCAGTATTTT
v_gene: TRBV3-1/TRBV3-2
len: 16
j_gene: TRBJ2-3
d_gene: .
abundance: .

CDR3aa: CASSLVGPGANVLTF
CDR3nt: TGTGCCAGCAGCTTAGTGGGGCCTGGGGCCAACGTCCTGACTTTC
v_gene: TRBV7-6
len: 15
j_gene: TRBJ2-6
d_gene: .
abundance: once

CDR3aa: CAWSPTSSRRGGSEQFF
CDR3nt: TGTGCCTGGAGCCCCACCTCATCAAGGCGGGGTGGGAGTGAGCAGTTCTTC
v_gene: TRBV30
len: 17
j_gene: TRBJ2-1
d_gene: .
abundance: .

CDR3aa: CASSPLLLGQHYGYTF
CDR3nt: TGTGCCAGCAGTCCACTCCTTTTGGGACAGCACTATGGCTACACCTTC
v_gene: TRBV27
len: 16
j_gene: TRBJ1-2
d_gene: TRBD1
abundance: .

CDR3aa: CASTVDSHNSPLHF
CDR3nt: TGTGCCAGCACCGTGGACAGCCATAATTCACCCCTCCACTTT
v_gene: TRBV28
len: 14
j_gene: TRBJ1-6
d_gene: .
abundance: .

CDR3aa: CASSLVAGAGEQYF
CDR3nt: TGTGCCAGCAGCTTAGTAGCGGGGGCGGGCGAGCAGTACTTC
v_gene: TRBV11-2
len: 14
j_gene: TRBJ2-7
d_gene: TRBD2
abundance: .

CDR3aa: CASSLGEDTQYF
CDR3nt: TGTGCCAGCAGCTTAGGGGAGGATACGCAGTATTTT
v_gene: TRBV11-1
len: 12
j_gene: TRBJ2-3
d_gene: .
abundance: .

CDR3aa: CSVQGAGEKLFF
CDR3nt: TGCAGCGTACAGGGGGCAGGTGAAAAACTGTTTTTT
v_gene: TRBV29-1
len: 12
j_gene: TRBJ1-4
d_gene: TRBD1
abundance: .

CDR3aa: CATSQGAREETQYF
CDR3nt: TGTGCCACCTCCCAGGGGGCGAGAGAAGAGACCCAGTACTTC
v_gene: TRBV28
len: 14
j_gene: TRBJ2-5
d_gene: TRBD1
abundance: few

CDR3aa: CAWGTGASNQPQHF
CDR3nt: TGTGCCTGGGGGACAGGGGCGAGCAATCAGCCCCAGCATTTT
v_gene: TRBV30
len: 14
j_gene: TRBJ1-5
d_gene: TRBD1
abundance: .

CDR3aa: CASSDLQGAKSNQPQHF
CDR3nt: TGTGCCAGCAGTGATTTACAGGGGGCAAAGAGCAATCAGCCCCAGCATTTT
v_gene: TRBV28
len: 17
j_gene: TRBJ1-5
d_gene: TRBD1
abundance: .

CDR3aa: CASIAEGVPGANVLTF
CDR3nt: TGTGCCAGCATCGCCGAGGGCGTACCTGGGGCCAACGTCCTGACTTTC
v_gene: TRBV28
len: 16
j_gene: TRBJ2-6
d_gene: .
abundance: once

CDR3aa: CASSSSRTYEQYF
CDR3nt: TGTGCCAGCAGCTCCTCTAGAACCTACGAGCAGTACTTC
v_gene: TRBV7-6
len: 13
j_gene: TRBJ2-7
d_gene: .
abundance: .

CDR3aa: CASSSGHNRDREQFF
CDR3nt: TGTGCCAGCAGTTCCGGCCATAATCGGGACAGGGAGCAGTTCTTC
v_gene: TRBV6-5
len: 15
j_gene: TRBJ2-1
d_gene: TRBD1
abundance: .

CDR3aa: CASSAQGQSYEQYF
CDR3nt: TGTGCCAGCAGCGCGCAGGGACAGAGCTACGAGCAGTACTTC
v_gene: TRBV9
len: 14
j_gene: TRBJ2-7
d_gene: TRBD1
abundance: few

CDR3aa: CASSLRRANYGYTF
CDR3nt: TGTGCCAGCAGCTTAAGGAGAGCTAACTATGGCTACACCTTC
v_gene: TRBV7-2
len: 14
j_gene: TRBJ1-2
d_gene: .
abundance: few

CDR3aa: CASSSYGGETQYF
CDR3nt: TGTGCCAGCAGCTCATACGGGGGAGAGACCCAGTACTTC
v_gene: TRBV11-3
len: 13
j_gene: TRBJ2-5
d_gene: .
abundance: .

CDR3aa: CASVTSGRTGELFF
CDR3nt: TGTGCCAGTGTTACTAGCGGGAGAACCGGGGAGCTGTTTTTT
v_gene: TRBV19
len: 14
j_gene: TRBJ2-2
d_gene: TRBD2
abundance: .

CDR3aa: CASSQAEAGTYEQYF
CDR3nt: TGCGCCAGCAGCCAAGCGGAAGCAGGCACCTACGAGCAGTACTTC
v_gene: TRBV4-1
len: 15
j_gene: TRBJ2-7
d_gene: .
abundance: few

CDR3aa: CASSPLMGYTF
CDR3nt: TGTGCCAGCAGCCCCCTTATGGGCTACACCTTC
v_gene: TRBV2
len: 11
j_gene: TRBJ1-2
d_gene: .
abundance: .

CDR3aa: CASSATSANTGELFF
CDR3nt: TGTGCCAGCTCCGCGACTAGCGCGAACACCGGGGAGCTGTTTTTT
v_gene: TRBV18
len: 15
j_gene: TRBJ2-2
d_gene: TRBD2
abundance: once

CDR3aa: CASSQDIAGLYEQYF
CDR3nt: TGCGCCAGCAGCCAAGATATAGCGGGACTATACGAGCAGTACTTC
v_gene: TRBV4-1
len: 15
j_gene: TRBJ2-7
d_gene: TRBD2
abundance: .

CDR3aa: CASSAGANTEAFF
CDR3nt: TGTGCCAGCAGTGCAGGGGCGAACACTGAAGCTTTCTTT
v_gene: TRBV6-4
len: 13
j_gene: TRBJ1-1
d_gene: .
abundance: few

CDR3aa: CAWSTTEYLTQYF
CDR3nt: TGTGCCTGGAGTACGACTGAGTACCTTACGCAGTATTTT
v_gene: TRBV30
len: 13
j_gene: TRBJ2-3
d_gene: .
abundance: once

CDR3aa: CAITTQGAGGYTF
CDR3nt: TGTGCCATCACCACGCAGGGGGCGGGAGGCTACACCTTC
v_gene: TRBV10-3
len: 13
j_gene: TRBJ1-2
d_gene: TRBD1
abundance: .

CDR3aa: CSVPGTSGIYEQYF
CDR3nt: TGCAGCGTCCCCGGGACTAGCGGGATCTACGAGCAGTACTTC
v_gene: TRBV29-1
len: 14
j_gene: TRBJ2-7
d_gene: TRBD2
abundance: .

CDR3aa: CASSFRTSKWRDTQYF
CDR3nt: TGTGCCAGCAGTTTCAGGACTAGCAAATGGCGCGATACGCAGTATTTT
v_gene: TRBV28
len: 16
j_gene: TRBJ2-3
d_gene: TRBD2
abundance: .

CDR3aa: CASSAKGPVRVSEAFF
CDR3nt: TGTGCCAGCAGCGCAAAAGGTCCGGTCCGGGTATCTGAAGCTTTCTTT
v_gene: TRBV7-3
len: 16
j_gene: TRBJ1-1
d_gene: .
abundance: .

CDR3aa: CASSFQTGGDTQYF
CDR3nt: TGTGCCAGCAGTTTCCAGACAGGGGGAGATACGCAGTATTTT
v_gene: TRBV6-5
len: 14
j_gene: TRBJ2-3
d_gene: TRBD1
abundance: once

CDR3aa: CASSHRAGGGYEQYF
CDR3nt: TGCGCCAGCAGCCACCGGGCCGGGGGTGGCTACGAGCAGTACTTC
v_gene: TRBV4-1
len: 15
j_gene: TRBJ2-7
d_gene: .
abundance: .

CDR3aa: CAWSGVGVDQPQHF
CDR3nt: TGTGCCTGGAGTGGAGTAGGAGTCGATCAGCCCCAGCATTTT
v_gene: TRBV30
len: 14
j_gene: TRBJ1-5
d_gene: .
abundance: .

CDR3aa: CSVVGENTEAFF
CDR3nt: TGCAGCGTTGTGGGCGAGAACACTGAAGCTTTCTTT
v_gene: TRBV29-1
len: 12
j_gene: TRBJ1-1
d_gene: .
abundance: .

CDR3aa: CASSLGGSGANVLTF
CDR3nt: TGTGCCAGCAGTTTAGGGGGGTCTGGGGCCAACGTCCTGACTTTC
v_gene: TRBV28
len: 15
j_gene: TRBJ2-6
d_gene: .
abundance: .

CDR3aa: CASSPARGITDTQYF
CDR3nt: TGTGCCAGCAGCCCGGCCAGGGGGATCACAGATACGCAGTATTTT
v_gene: TRBV14
len: 15
j_gene: TRBJ2-3
d_gene: TRBD1
abundance: few

CDR3aa: CASSQDWGVTNTEAFF
CDR3nt: TGCGCCAGCAGCCAAGATTGGGGCGTTACGAACACTGAAGCTTTCTTT
v_gene: TRBV4-1
len: 16
j_gene: TRBJ1-1
d_gene: .
abundance: .

CDR3aa: CSASIRDGQPQHF
CDR3nt: TGCAGTGCTAGTATCAGGGATGGTCAGCCCCAGCATTTT
v_gene: TRBV20-1
len: 13
j_gene: TRBJ1-5
d_gene: .
abundance: .